This TCR beta chain appears in the sequencing data of a study of neurological immune-mediated disorders. 5'RACE generated cDNA with 10-nucleotide random UMIs. MiXCR was run by TCRdb on the 5' RACE reads, yielding one entry per CDR3 protein. This sample carries approximately 100,000 distinct CDR3 sequences, around 3.3% of them seen once, and the ten largest clones take around 6%. Unsorted libraries were prepared from 2 million PBMCs held at -80 C. Trimming removed 11 bases at V and 8 bases at J, with 21 bases between. The CDR3 totals 14 residues. Germline CDR1 is ENHRY and CDR2 is SYGVKD. This clonotype came up many times. The target antigen is unknown. Whole-study results and caveats: TCR clonal expansion peaked in HTLV-1-associated myelopathy patients and was lowest in multiple sclerosis patients.

The rearrangement links TRBV10-3 to TRBJ1-4; D gene unclear. The receptor comes from a woman between 18 and 30 years old with multiple sclerosis. Sequenced input: PBMCs. CDR3 DNA sequence: TGTGCCTCACGAATCGGGAGTGGTGTCGAAAAACTGTTTTTT. Residues: CASRIGSGVEKLFF.